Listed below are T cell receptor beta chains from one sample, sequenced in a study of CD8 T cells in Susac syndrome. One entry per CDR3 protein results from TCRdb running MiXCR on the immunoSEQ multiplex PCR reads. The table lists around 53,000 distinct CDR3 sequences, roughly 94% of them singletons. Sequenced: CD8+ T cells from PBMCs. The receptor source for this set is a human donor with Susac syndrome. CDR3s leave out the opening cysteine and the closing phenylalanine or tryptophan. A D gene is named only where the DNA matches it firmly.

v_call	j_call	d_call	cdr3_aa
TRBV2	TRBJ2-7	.	ASSEALDYYEQY
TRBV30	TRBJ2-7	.	AWSLRDTAIGVPYEQY
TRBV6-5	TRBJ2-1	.	ASGYNEQF
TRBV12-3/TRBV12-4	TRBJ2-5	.	ASSTRGLGNSETQY
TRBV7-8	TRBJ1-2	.	ASSHTDKGYGYT
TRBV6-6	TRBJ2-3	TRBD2	ASSYSVRGGTDTQY
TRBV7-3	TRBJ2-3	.	ASSLRVAGIDTQY
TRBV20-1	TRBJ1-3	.	SAREISGNTIY
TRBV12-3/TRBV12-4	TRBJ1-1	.	ASSSLRSGANTEAF
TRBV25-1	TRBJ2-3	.	ASSFGLDSTDTQY
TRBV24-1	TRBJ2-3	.	ATSDWGATDTQY
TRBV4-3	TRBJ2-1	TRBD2	ASSQGWLAGNNEQF
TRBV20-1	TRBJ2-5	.	SASQAGQETQY
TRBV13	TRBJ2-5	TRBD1	ASSTWTGQETQY
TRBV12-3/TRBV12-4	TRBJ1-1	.	ASSRFGQMNTEAF
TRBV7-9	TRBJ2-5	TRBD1	ASSFRQGRQETQY
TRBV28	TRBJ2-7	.	ASSLGESYEQY
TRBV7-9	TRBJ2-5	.	ASSSDTQPSERETQY
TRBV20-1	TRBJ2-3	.	SAKVGRPIYPSSTDTQY
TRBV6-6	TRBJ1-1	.	ASSPFSDMMNTEAF
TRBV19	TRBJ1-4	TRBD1	ASTKDRVEKLF
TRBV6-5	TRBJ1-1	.	ASSYGGITAEAF
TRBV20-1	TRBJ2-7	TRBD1	SVRRGTGAYEQY
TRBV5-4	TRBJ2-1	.	ASSQGTIGQF
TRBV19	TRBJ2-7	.	ASSGDLSYEQY
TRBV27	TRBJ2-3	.	ASSGGPSTDTQY
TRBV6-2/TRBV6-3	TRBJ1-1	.	ASSYSSEAF
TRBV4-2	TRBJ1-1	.	ASSQRETYTEAF
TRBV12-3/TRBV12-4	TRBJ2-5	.	ASTLQRNQETQY
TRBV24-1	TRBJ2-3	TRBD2	ATSDFPGGATDTQY
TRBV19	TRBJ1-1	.	ASSIVINTEAF
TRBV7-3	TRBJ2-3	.	ASSLEPSSLTDTQY
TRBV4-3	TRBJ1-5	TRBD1	ASSQDFRGRDQPQH
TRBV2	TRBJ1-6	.	ASSYGGESPLH
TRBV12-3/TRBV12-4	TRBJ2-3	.	ASIGDRPRDAQY
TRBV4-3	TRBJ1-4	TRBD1	ASSQGTDWEKLF
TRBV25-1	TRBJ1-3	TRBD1	ASSEYDRVSGNTIY
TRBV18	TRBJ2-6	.	ASSPNRGPGANVLT
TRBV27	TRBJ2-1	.	ASSLGGPEF
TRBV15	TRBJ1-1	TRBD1	ATSEDRVKTEAF
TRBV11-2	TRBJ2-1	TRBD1	ASSETGTNEQF
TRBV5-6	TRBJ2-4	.	ASSLQRQLWNIQY
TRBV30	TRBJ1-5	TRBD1	AWSVQGNQPQH
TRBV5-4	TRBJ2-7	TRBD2	ASSPTSGGAYEQY
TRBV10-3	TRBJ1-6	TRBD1	AITPDRDGSPLH
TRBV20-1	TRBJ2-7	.	SAREGRSYEQY
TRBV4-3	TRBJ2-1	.	ASSQETSNYNEQF